These 27 T cell receptor beta chains came from one sample sequenced in a study of technical replicates of blood from a few donors. Clones were read by immunoSEQ multiplex PCR, and TCRdb kept only the in-frame ones, dropping some. This sample has 95,000 to 100,000 clones, with nearly 96% found just once. Specimen: T cells isolated from PBMCs. The receptors stem from a human donor in good health.

The V gene is TRBV13, the J gene TRBJ1-2, with D possibly being TRBD1 (5 bases). V lost 5 bases to trimming and J lost 8 bases, with 15 bases between them. This CDR3 is 13 amino acids long. Germline V lookup: CDR1 PRHDT, CDR2 FYEKMQ (reference sequence). CDR3 in amino acids: CASSPPGAGGYTF. The CDR3, as DNA: TGTGCCAGCAGCCCCCCCGGGGCGGGGGGCTACACCTTC.

This chain links TRBV27 with TRBJ2-1; possible D gene TRBD1, 5 bases. The CDR3 covers 13 residues. V was trimmed by 3 bases and J by 6 bases, leaving 9 bases between them. In germline, CDR1 is MNHEY, CDR2 SMNVEV (reference sequence). The chain's CDR3 is CASSFQGGNEQFF. The CDR3 nucleotides read TGTGCCAGCAGTTTCCAGGGTGGCAATGAGCAGTTCTTC.

A few counts support this clone. This sequence joins TRBV28 and TRBJ1-3; D is possibly TRBD1 (5 bases). The ends were cut back, 7 bases at V and 0 bases at J, with 10 bases in the middle. CDR1 is MDHEN and CDR2 is SYDVKM in the germline V gene. The CDR3 extends over 14 amino acids. The DNA of the CDR3 is TGTGCCAGCAATCAGGGAACCTCTGGAAACACCATATATTTT. Residues: CASNQGTSGNTIYF.

This clone appeared a single time. This chain joins TRBV6-5 and TRBJ2-7, with TRBD1 as a possible D gene (5 bases). CDR1 and CDR2 (germline): MNHEY, SVGAGI. Trimming pared 8 bases from V and 2 bases from J, leaving 13 bases between. The length of the CDR3 is 13 residues. This chain's CDR3 is CASQGQKTYEQYF. For the CDR3, the DNA is TGTGCCAGCCAAGGACAAAAAACCTACGAGCAGTACTTC.

The V call is TRBV11-2, the J call TRBJ2-4, with a possible D match to TRBD1 (7 bases). Per the germline V gene, CDR1 is SGHAT and CDR2 is FQNNGV. This CDR3 region has 15 residues. Trimming removed 5 bases from V and 4 bases from J, with 15 bases in between. CDR3 nucleotides: TGTGCCAGCAGCCTGGTGGCAGGGGGGAAAAACATTCAGTACTTC. Its protein is CASSLVAGGKNIQYF.

The chain carries TRBV18 and TRBJ1-5; possibly TRBD1 for D (6 bases). CDR1 is KGHSH and CDR2 is LQKENI in the germline V gene. The CDR3 runs to 17 residues. V dropped 1 base and J dropped 0 bases, with 13 bases sitting between them. CDR3 protein: CASSPLFTGISNQPQHF. The CDR3 bases are TGTGCCAGCTCACCACTATTTACAGGGATTAGCAATCAGCCCCAGCATTTT.

The chain couples TRBV9 to TRBJ2-1; D unclear. Germline V gene data show CDR1 as SGDLS and CDR2 as YYNGEE. The ends were cut back, 0 bases at V and 8 bases at J, with 3 bases in the middle. The CDR3 runs to 11 residues. The CDR3 DNA is TGTGCCAGCAGCGTAGACTATGAGCAGTTCTTC. Translated, it gives CASSVDYEQFF.

The genes are TRBV11-2 and TRBJ1-1; no firm D call. Germline CDR1 is SGHAT and CDR2 is FQNNGV. Trimming removed 5 bases at V and 5 bases at J, with 15 bases between. CDR3 length: 14 residues. The CDR3 region is CASSPTDGGTEAFF. DNA for the CDR3: TGTGCCAGCAGCCCAACGGACGGCGGGACTGAAGCTTTCTTT.

The genes are TRBV2 and TRBJ1-1; the D gene is possibly TRBD1 (5 bases). CDR1 and CDR2 from the germline V gene are SNHLY and FYNNEI. V was trimmed by 4 bases and J by 4 bases, leaving 16 bases between them. This CDR3 is 15 amino acids long. The CDR3 region is CASSGRGDQGTEAFF. CDR3 in DNA: TGTGCCAGCAGTGGACGGGGGGATCAGGGCACTGAAGCTTTCTTT.

The V gene is TRBV19, the J gene TRBJ2-1, with no clear D. This CDR3 has 16 amino acids. CDR1 is LNHDA and CDR2 is SQIVND in the germline V gene (reference sequence). The germline V and J ends were trimmed by 7 bases and 0 bases, with 16 bases remaining between them. The CDR3 loop is CASTVREVNSYNEQFF. Here the CDR3 DNA reads TGTGCCAGTACCGTGAGAGAGGTGAACTCCTACAATGAGCAGTTCTTC.

The V call is TRBV29-1, the J call TRBJ2-3; 9 bases line up with TRBD2. CDR1 is SQVTM, CDR2 ANQGSEA, per germline. V shed 4 bases, J shed 2 bases, and the junction held 13 bases outside the gene matches. The CDR3 consists of 17 residues. CDR3 nucleotides: TGCAGCGTTGTTGATAGCGGGAGAAGGGAGGTCACAGATACGCAGTATTTT. It encodes CSVVDSGRREVTDTQYF.

The chain joins TRBV15 to TRBJ2-3; TRBD1 aligns across 7 bases. There are 14 residues in the CDR3. Germline trimming cut 5 bases from V and 5 bases from J; bases unmatched to any gene: 7. The V gene's germline CDR1 is LNHNV and CDR2 YYDKDF (reference sequence). CDR3 DNA sequence: TGTGCCACCAGCGCACGGGACAGAAGAGATACGCAGTATTTT. Translation: CATSARDRRDTQYF.

The V call is TRBV6-1, the J call TRBJ2-7, with TRBD2 as a possible D gene (7 bases). This CDR3 spans 15 amino acids. Trimming removed 6 bases from V and 1 base from J, with 16 bases in between. Per the germline V gene, CDR1 is MNHNS and CDR2 is SASEGT. This chain's CDR3 is CASRGRGASSYEQYF. CDR3 DNA sequence: TGTGCCAGCAGGGGTCGGGGGGCGTCATCCTACGAGCAGTACTTC.

The V gene is TRBV25-1, the J gene TRBJ2-5; 15 bases are a match to TRBD2. V trimming: 5 bases; J trimming: 5 bases; junction bases outside the gene matches: 9. CDR1 and CDR2 (germline): MGHDK, SYGVNS. CDR3 length: 17 residues. This chain's CDR3 is CASSRRTSGRELETQYF. The CDR3 nucleotides are TGTGCCAGCAGTAGGAGGACTAGCGGGAGGGAGTTGGAGACCCAGTACTTC. Full variable domain (remainder filled in from reference TRBV25-1 and TRBJ2-5): EADIYQTPRYLVIGTGKKITLECSQTMGHDKMYWYQQDPGMELHLIHYSYGVNSTEKGDLSSESTVSRIRTEHFPLTLESARPSHTSQYLCASSRRTSGRELETQYFGPGTRLLVL.

The chain joins TRBV28 to TRBJ2-7; possibly TRBD1 for D (6 bases). V was shortened by 5 bases and J by 1 base, with 9 bases between the two germline ends. Germline V gene lookup returns CDR1 MDHEN and CDR2 SYDVKM. The CDR3 has 13 residues. CDR3 nucleotides: TGTGCCAGCAGTCCACAGGGATCCTACGAGCAGTACTTC. Amino acids: CASSPQGSYEQYF.

The CDR3: CATSRDFSGVYEQFF. DNA of the CDR3: TGTGCCACCAGCAGAGATTTTTCAGGGGTCTATGAGCAGTTCTTC. The chain uses TRBV15 and TRBJ2-1, with TRBD1 as a possible D gene (6 bases). Germline loops: CDR1 LNHNV, CDR2 YYDKDF (reference sequence). V dropped 0 bases and J dropped 8 bases, with 14 bases sitting between them. This CDR3 has 15 amino acids.

The chain has TRBV6-5 and TRBJ2-1; D possibly corresponds to TRBD2 (6 bases). Trimming took 6 bases from V and 4 from J, leaving 16 bases between them. Germline CDR1 MNHEY, CDR2 SVGAGI. This CDR3 has 15 residues. The CDR3: CASRQNKAGYNEQFF. In DNA form, the CDR3 reads TGTGCCAGCAGGCAAAACAAGGCGGGGTACAATGAGCAGTTCTTC.

V gene TRBV5-1 combines with J gene TRBJ1-1; D is uncertain. From germline, CDR1 is SGHRS and CDR2 YFSETQ. CDR3 length: 14 residues. Trimming cost V 2 bases and J 1 base, with 9 bases left between them. The CDR3 is CASSFGERNTEAFF. The DNA for the CDR3 is TGCGCCAGCAGCTTCGGGGAGCGGAACACTGAAGCTTTCTTT.

This chain joins TRBV29-1 and TRBJ2-7, with D perhaps matching TRBD2 (5 bases). The CDR3 covers 11 residues. CDR1 SQVTM and CDR2 ANQGSEA come from the germline V gene. Trimming left V 1 base short and J 6 bases short, with 7 bases between. CDR3 nucleotide sequence: TGCAGCGTTGAAGTAGCGCTCGAGCAGTACTTC. It encodes CSVEVALEQYF.

The chain employs TRBV2 and TRBJ1-2, with D uncertain. The CDR3 is 16 residues long. Germline V gene lookup returns CDR1 SNHLY and CDR2 FYNNEI. Trimming took 0 bases from V and 5 from J, leaving 16 bases between them. CDR3 in amino acids: CASSEAQLGVFYGYTF. The CDR3 region has the DNA TGTGCCAGCAGTGAAGCGCAATTGGGAGTTTTTTATGGCTACACCTTC.

The chain has TRBV27 and TRBJ2-7; the D gene is possibly TRBD2 (7 bases). The CDR3 has 15 residues. Per the germline V gene, CDR1 is MNHEY and CDR2 is SMNVEV (reference sequence). Trimming took 3 bases from V and 1 from J, leaving 13 bases between them. The CDR3 here is CASSFGGLNSYEQYF. For the CDR3, the DNA is TGTGCCAGCAGTTTCGGGGGGCTAAATTCCTACGAGCAGTACTTC.

This chain uses TRBV4-1 with TRBJ2-3; 10 nucleotides line up with TRBD2. CDR1 is MGHRA, CDR2 YSYEKL, per germline. The V gene end was trimmed by 1 base and the J gene end by 6 bases; junction bases not matched to a gene: 4. This CDR3 is built from 15 residues. The CDR3 DNA is TGCGCCAGCAGCCAAGGGTTTAGCGGGGGGGATACGCAGTATTTT. Its protein product is CASSQGFSGGDTQYF.

This chain connects TRBV29-1 to TRBJ2-7, with D possibly matching TRBD1 (6 bases). This CDR3 is built from 12 residues. V was cut by 5 bases and J by 0 bases, with 8 bases left in between. The germline gives CDR1 SQVTM, CDR2 ANQGSEA. The CDR3: CSVRRGSYEQYF. The CDR3, as DNA: TGCAGCGTTCGCAGGGGCTCCTACGAGCAGTACTTC.

This rearrangement joins TRBV27 to TRBJ2-3; TRBD2 aligns across 8 bases. Unmatched junction bases numbered 5, after V lost 5 bases and J lost 4 bases. The CDR3 extends over 14 amino acids. Germline values: CDR1 MNHEY, CDR2 SMNVEV (reference sequence). The CDR3 DNA reads as TGTGCCAGCAGTGTCGGGGGGGACGCAGATACGCAGTATTTT. Translated: CASSVGGDADTQYF.

In DNA, the CDR3 is TGTGCCAGCAGCTTAGTTGCGGGAGGCCCCTACGAGCAGTACTTC. It translates to CASSLVAGGPYEQYF. The V gene is TRBV11-2, the J gene TRBJ2-7; 8 bases fit TRBD2. This CDR3 comprises 15 residues. The V segment lost 1 base and the J segment 2 bases; nucleotides outside the gene matches: 4. Germline V gene data show CDR1 as SGHAT and CDR2 as FQNNGV.

The CDR3 region is CASSLVGGPTYEQYF. Here the CDR3 DNA reads TGTGCCAGCAGCCTAGTCGGGGGTCCTACCTACGAGCAGTACTTC. This chain joins TRBV28 and TRBJ2-7, with D maybe TRBD2 (6 bases). V was clipped by 6 bases and J by 2 bases, with 17 bases between them. CDR3 size: 15 residues. Germline CDR1 and CDR2: MDHEN and SYDVKM.

The gene calls are TRBV5-6 and TRBJ2-7; tentative D call: TRBD2 (5 bases). With 5 bases removed from V and 4 bases from J, the gap between germline ends came to 16 bases. CDR1 is SGHDT and CDR2 is YYEEEE in the germline V gene. CDR3 size: 14 residues. CDR3 loop: CASSRVGEWYEQYF. CDR3 nucleotides: TGTGCCAGCAGTCGCGTCGGGGAGTGGTACGAGCAGTACTTC.